The source of this TCR beta chain is a study of Graves' ophthalmopathy and Graves' hyperthyroidism. Transcripts of RNA were the source for amplifying TCR beta CDR3 regions. Second-round multiplex PCR came after first-round RT-PCR with HTBI primers. TCRdb re-derived calls from the multiplex PCR reads in MiXCR, one entry per CDR3 protein. The sample carries approximately 160,000 distinct CDR3 sequences, over 35% recorded once. Trimming removed 5 bases at V and 2 bases at J, with 12 bases between. CDR3 length: 15 residues. Germline loops: CDR1 MNHEY, CDR2 SVGEGT. The sequenced sample consisted of peripheral blood. The genes are TRBV6-2 or TRBV6-3 and TRBJ2-2; weak D call: TRBD1 (6 bases). This TCR derives from a middle-aged woman with Graves' ophthalmopathy. The CDR3 sequence: CASSPRDKNTGELFF. CDR3 DNA sequence: TGTGCCAGCAGTCCACGGGACAAAAACACCGGGGAGCTGTTTTTT.